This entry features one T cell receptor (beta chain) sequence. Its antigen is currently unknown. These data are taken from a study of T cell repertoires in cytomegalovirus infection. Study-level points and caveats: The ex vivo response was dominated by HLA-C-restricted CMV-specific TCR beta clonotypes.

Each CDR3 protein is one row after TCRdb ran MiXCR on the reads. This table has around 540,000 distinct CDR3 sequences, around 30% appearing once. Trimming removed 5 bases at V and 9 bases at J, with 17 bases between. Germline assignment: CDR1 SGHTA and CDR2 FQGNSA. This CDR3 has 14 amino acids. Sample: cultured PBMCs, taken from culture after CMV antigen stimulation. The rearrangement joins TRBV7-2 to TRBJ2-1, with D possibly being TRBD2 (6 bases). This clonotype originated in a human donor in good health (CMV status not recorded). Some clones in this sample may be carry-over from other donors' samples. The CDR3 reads CASSLLYLATEQFF. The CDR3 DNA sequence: TGTGCCAGCAGCCTCCTATACCTAGCGACTGAGCAGTTCTTC.